The clone carrying this TCR beta chain was observed many times. TCRdb re-called the 5' RACE reads with MiXCR, one entry per CDR3 protein. The repertoire has some 110,000 distinct CDR3 sequences, approximately 8.4% of them found once; the top ten carry roughly 25%. These data are taken from a study of T cells after yellow fever vaccination. Germline V gene sequence: CDR1 MNHEY, CDR2 SVGAGI. The CDR3 length is 12 residues. The ends were cut back, 6 bases at V and 6 bases at J, with 9 bases in the middle. The TCR originated in a man in his thirties or forties who received the YFV17D yellow fever vaccine. This sample comprised CD8+ T cells sorted from PBMCs, obtained 45 days after the yellow fever booster vaccination. The chain employs TRBV6-5 and TRBJ2-1; no clear D gene. The CDR3 nucleotides are TGTGCCAGCAGGGACCCCCGCAATGAGCAGTTCTTC. Translating it yields CASRDPRNEQFF.